Below, one T cell receptor beta chain is given with its context. What it binds is not known. The data stem from a study of cytomegalovirus exposure and HLA in healthy donors. Overall study findings and caveats: There were around 160 TCR beta chains listed as cytomegalovirus-associated. The tendency of first-cohort TCR clusters to co-occur in the 120 or so validation repertoires was identified by a subsequent analysis. Using the classifier, cytomegalovirus status was reportedly diagnosed with high specificity and sensitivity.

The CDR3 is made up of 17 amino acids. Generated by immunoSEQ multiplex PCR, the TCRdb table keeps only in-frame clones and is missing some. The sample contains 100,000 or so clones, around 88% of which appear only once. The source of this sequence is a young woman in good health and CMV-seronegative. The J gene is TRBJ1-5, the V gene TRBV21-1. TRBV21-1 corresponds to a pseudogene. The sample consisted of PBMCs. The CDR3 protein is CASSREPRTGNLQPQHF. As DNA, the CDR3 is TGTGCCAGCAGCAGAGAGCCTCGGACGGGGAATCTACAGCCCCAGCATTTT.